The 9 T cell receptor beta chains reported below all come from one sample, sequenced in a study of human CD4 T cells and Enterobacteriaceae. The memory gate held CD4+ cells that were not CD45RA+CCR7+CD95- naive cells, over 98% pure. The protocol was immunoSEQ multiplex PCR, while the TCRdb copy is restricted to in-frame clones and leaves out a portion. The sample lists about 29,000 clones, around four fifths occurring once. Sequencing was performed on memory CD4+ T cells from blood. The receptors originated from a human donor in good health.

The CDR3 sequence: CSALDRGLKSISYEQYF. The CDR3 coding sequence is TGCAGCGCTCTCGACAGGGGGCTTAAGTCCATTTCCTACGAGCAGTACTTC. The chain uses TRBV29-1 and TRBJ2-7; 10 nucleotides match TRBD1. Germline-derived CDR1 and CDR2 are SQVTM and ANQGSEA. This CDR3 is 17 amino acids long. V gave up 7 bases and J gave up 1 base; unmatched junction bases: 16.

The chain has TRBV7-2 and TRBJ2-5; D is undetermined. The end of the DNA is better explained by TRBJ2-7, so the J call may be wrong. This CDR3 contains 13 residues. Per the germline V gene, CDR1 is SGHTA and CDR2 is FQGNSA. CDR3 bases: TGTGCCAGCAGCTTAGACAATAACTACGAGCAGTACTTC. Its translation: CASSLDNNYEQYF.

The CDR3 region is CATTFHPESGAFF. The CDR3 region has the DNA TGTGCCACCACTTTCCACCCCGAATCAGGAGCTTTCTTT. This chain joins TRBV19 and TRBJ1-1, with no clear D. The length of the CDR3 is 13 residues. Per the germline V gene, CDR1 is LNHDA and CDR2 is SQIVND (reference sequence). Trimming stripped 10 bases from V and 10 bases from J, with 22 bases between.

The chain is built from TRBV6-5 and TRBJ1-6; D unresolved. The CDR3 runs 15 residues. Between the trimmed V and J ends, which lost 6 bases and 7 bases, there was a span of 16 bases. The germline gives CDR1 MNHEY, CDR2 SVGAGI. The CDR3: CASRFGRLGNSPLHF. The CDR3 coding sequence is TGTGCCAGCAGATTCGGAAGATTGGGGAATTCACCCCTCCACTTT.

The chain recombines TRBV6-1 with TRBJ2-1; weak D call: TRBD1 (5 bases). Germline CDR1 is MNHNS and CDR2 is SASEGT. Trimming removed 6 bases from V and 5 bases from J, with 14 bases in between. The CDR3 has 14 residues. The CDR3 nucleotides read TGTGCCAGCAGGGACACCGGGTCCCACAATGAGCAGTTCTTC. Encoded protein: CASRDTGSHNEQFF.

This clone was detected only once. This chain uses TRBV28 with TRBJ2-1, with 10 bases that match TRBD2. The CDR3 loop spans 16 amino acids. After removal of 1 base from V and 4 bases from J, the junction contained 4 bases not matched to a gene. The germline CDR1 and CDR2 sequences are MDHEN and SYDVKM. The DNA for the CDR3 is TGTGCCAGCAGTTTATCGGCTAGCGGGAGTTACAATGAGCAGTTCTTC. It yields the protein CASSLSASGSYNEQFF.

The chain combines TRBV11-2 with TRBJ2-3; D is possibly TRBD1 (6 bases). The CDR3 sequence is 15 residues long. Germline CDR1 and CDR2: SGHAT and FQNNGV. Trimming cost V 5 bases and J 13 bases, with 25 bases left between them. The CDR3 DNA reads as TGTGCCAGCAGCCTTGGGGCTAATGCGGCCGAGGGGGAGTATTTT. This sequence encodes CASSLGANAAEGEYF.

This chain connects TRBV27 to TRBJ1-1, with D possibly being TRBD1 (5 bases). Germline CDR1 is MNHEY and CDR2 is SMNVEV (reference sequence). Trimming shortened V by 4 bases and J by 4 bases, and 16 bases separated the two germline ends. This CDR3 contains 15 residues. This chain's CDR3 is CASSSRALVGTEAFF. The DNA for the CDR3 is TGTGCCAGCAGTTCCAGGGCTTTGGTAGGCACTGAAGCTTTCTTT.

The chain joins TRBV25-1 to TRBJ1-1; D not resolved. V lost 7 bases and J 1 base, leaving 4 bases between the germline ends. The V gene's germline CDR1 is MGHDK and CDR2 SYGVNS. The CDR3 runs to 11 residues. CDR3 region: CASNRNTEAFF. The CDR3 bases are TGTGCCAGCAACCGGAACACTGAAGCTTTCTTT.